These T cell receptor beta chains were read from a single sample in a study of long-term antiretroviral therapy in people with HIV. This table comes from immunoSEQ multiplex PCR, and its TCRdb copy is limited to in-frame clones, with some not included. The sample has about 30,000 clones, 93% seen once. The sequencing here drew on unsorted PBMCs, taken about 6.5 years after starting antiretroviral therapy. These receptor sequences come from a woman between 40 and 50 years old with HIV. Each CDR3 is given with its conserved first and last residue. Fields, in order: J gene, V gene, D gene, CDR3 protein. D genes are given only for firm matches.

TRBJ2-7 | TRBV7-8 | NA | CASSLGVYEQYF
TRBJ1-1 | TRBV27 | TRBD1 | CASSSTRTGAPNEAFF
TRBJ2-3 | TRBV6-4 | TRBD2 | CASSDRWTSGADTQYF
TRBJ1-4 | TRBV5-6 | TRBD1 | CASSLEQGPRILFF
TRBJ2-5 | TRBV29-1 | TRBD2 | CSVEKGTSGGPKTQYF
TRBJ2-5 | TRBV5-1 | NA | CASSLGGPSETQYF
NA | TRBV4-3 | TRBD2 | CASSQDVPAGVITGELFF
TRBJ1-1 | TRBV19 | NA | CASAGTGNTEAFF
TRBJ2-7 | TRBV5-1 | NA | CASSLESPISYEQYF
TRBJ1-5 | TRBV19 | TRBD1 | CATSSSTGAGQPQHF
TRBJ1-5 | TRBV29-1 | NA | CSVVLDSLASNQPQHF
TRBJ1-2 | TRBV6-1 | NA | CASTTGGGVSGYTF
TRBJ1-1 | TRBV5-1 | NA | CASTLGGLDTEAFF
TRBJ2-5 | TRBV7-9 | TRBD1 | CASSPPTGTETQYF
TRBJ2-2 | TRBV27 | NA | CASSFWGNTGELFF
TRBJ2-1 | TRBV7-2 | NA | CASSLEAVRVPNEQFF
TRBJ2-5 | TRBV19 | NA | CASSIDKVRGPETQYF
TRBJ1-2 | TRBV7-2 | TRBD1 | CASSLVPTGAPLNGYTF
TRBJ1-1 | TRBV20-1 | NA | CSARDQYEAFF
TRBJ2-3 | TRBV30 | TRBD1 | CAWRRQGWADTQYF
TRBJ1-6 | TRBV9 | TRBD1 | CASSGTGYNSPLHF
TRBJ2-5 | TRBV7-6 | TRBD2 | CASSSLGGARETQYF
TRBJ2-3 | TRBV5-6 | TRBD1 | CASSQRQGAVDTQYF
TRBJ1-3 | TRBV6-1 | NA | CALWAPLGNTIYF
TRBJ2-5 | TRBV2 | TRBD2 | CASSELRGGQETQYF
TRBJ1-3 | TRBV18 | NA | CASSPQGRSGNTIYF
TRBJ1-2 | TRBV2 | NA | CASSATGGQNYGYTF
TRBJ1-2 | TRBV6-5 | TRBD1 | CASSGRTGIYGYTF
TRBJ1-2 | TRBV12-5 | TRBD1 | CASGRDRSIGYTF
TRBJ1-6 | TRBV2 | NA | CAERGLSYNSPLHF
TRBJ1-1 | TRBV5-1 | NA | CASSLGQGRSTEAFF
TRBJ2-5 | TRBV5-6 | NA | CASSLASSQTQYF
TRBJ1-3 | TRBV6-5 | NA | CASRRQGNSGNTIYF
TRBJ2-5 | TRBV5-6 | NA | CASSLALAELQETQYF
TRBJ2-3 | TRBV5-1 | TRBD1 | CASSLASRTGFQSDTQYF
TRBJ1-4 | TRBV2 | TRBD1 | CASSGQGGTNEKLFF
TRBJ2-1 | TRBV10-3 | NA | CAISLGNYNEQFF
TRBJ2-7 | TRBV11-2 | NA | CASTRDRKRGTYEQYF
TRBJ1-6 | TRBV11-2 | NA | CASSLEYRATAPLHF
TRBJ2-2 | TRBV6-6 | NA | CASSYLGGFTGELFF
TRBJ2-1 | TRBV4-3 | NA | CASSQDRTGFNEQFF
TRBJ1-3 | TRBV7-8 | NA | CASSLGGRGAGNTIYF
TRBJ1-5 | TRBV7-2 | TRBD1 | CASSSEGQRNQPQHF
TRBJ1-2 | TRBV11-2 | NA | CASSLEQGAGYTF